Given below is one TCR beta chain in context. Its antigen is currently unknown. This specimen belongs to a study of beta chain features in type 1 diabetes. Overall study findings and caveats: A moderate, significant TCRB CDR3 shortening appeared in type 1 diabetes across four CD4+ subsets. Across patients, naive, central memory and Treg TCRB repertoires exhibited apparently greater similarity than was observed across healthy donors.

Trimming removed 5 bases at V and 7 bases at J, with 15 bases between. The CDR3 is 14 amino acids. Germline CDR1 SGHAT, CDR2 FQNNGV. Expressed TCRB transcripts were sequenced, since all the RNA that had been isolated was reverse transcribed. Profiling relied on immunoSEQ multiplex PCR, and the TCRdb table lists in-frame clones only, not all of them. This table holds approximately 360,000 clones, over 10% found once. V and J are TRBV11-2 and TRBJ1-5; D unclear. The receptor comes from a woman aged 18-29 years with type 1 diabetes. Sequenced material: naive CD4+ T cells from blood. Here the CDR3 reads CASSRAGSGQPQHF. CDR3 DNA: TGTGCCAGCAGCCGGGCGGGGTCGGGACAGCCCCAGCATTTT.